The TCR beta chain described here comes from a study of beta chain features in type 1 diabetes. V shed 0 bases and J shed 11 bases, with 5 bases lying between them. Germline V gene lookup returns CDR1 SGHTA and CDR2 FQGNSA. CDR3 size: 11 residues. Isolated RNA was reverse transcribed in full, so expressed TCRB transcripts were sequenced. TCRdb keeps only in-frame clones here, not all; method: immunoSEQ multiplex PCR. The repertoire consists of approximately 250,000 clones, with roughly 15% occurring once and the leading ten covering more than 0.02%. The gene calls are TRBV7-2 and TRBJ1-3; D remains unclear. This clonotype originated in a woman aged 40 to 50 in good health. The sample taken for sequencing was naive CD4+ T cells from blood. CDR3 in DNA: TGTGCCAGCAGCTTAGCATCCGCCATATATTTT. Translating it yields CASSLASAIYF.